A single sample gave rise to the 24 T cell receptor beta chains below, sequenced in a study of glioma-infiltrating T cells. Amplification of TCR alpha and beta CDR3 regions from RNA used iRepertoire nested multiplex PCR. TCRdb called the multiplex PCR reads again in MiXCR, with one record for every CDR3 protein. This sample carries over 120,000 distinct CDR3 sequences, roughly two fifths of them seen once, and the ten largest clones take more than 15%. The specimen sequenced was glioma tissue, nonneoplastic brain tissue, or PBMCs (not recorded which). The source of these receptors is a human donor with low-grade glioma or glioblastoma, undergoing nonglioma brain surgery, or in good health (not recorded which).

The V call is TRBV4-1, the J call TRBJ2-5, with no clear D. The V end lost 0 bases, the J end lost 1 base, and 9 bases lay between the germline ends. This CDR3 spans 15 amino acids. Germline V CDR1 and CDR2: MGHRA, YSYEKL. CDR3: CASSQDSGSQETQYF. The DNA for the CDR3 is TGCGCCAGCAGCCAAGATTCGGGCAGCCAAGAGACCCAGTACTTC.

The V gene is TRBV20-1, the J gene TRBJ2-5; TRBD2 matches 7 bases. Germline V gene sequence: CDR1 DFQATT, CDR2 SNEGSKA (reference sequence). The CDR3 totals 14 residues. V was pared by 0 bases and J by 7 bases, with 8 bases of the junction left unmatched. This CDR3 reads CSARDPAGYGTQYF. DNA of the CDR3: TGCAGTGCTAGAGACCCAGCGGGATATGGGACCCAGTACTTC.

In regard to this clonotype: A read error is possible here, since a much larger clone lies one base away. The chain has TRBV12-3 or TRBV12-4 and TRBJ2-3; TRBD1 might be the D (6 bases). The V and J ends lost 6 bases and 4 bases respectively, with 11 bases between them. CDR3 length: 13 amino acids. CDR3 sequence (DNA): TGTGCCAGCAGCCCAGGGGTCGCAGATACGCAGTATTTT. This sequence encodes CASSPGVADTQYF.

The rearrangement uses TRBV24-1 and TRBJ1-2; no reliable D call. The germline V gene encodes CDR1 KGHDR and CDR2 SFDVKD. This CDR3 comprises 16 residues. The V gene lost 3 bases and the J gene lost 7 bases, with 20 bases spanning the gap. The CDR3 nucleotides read TGTGCCACCAGTGATCCTCACTCTCCGGAACGAGGTGGCTACACCTTC. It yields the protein CATSDPHSPERGGYTF.

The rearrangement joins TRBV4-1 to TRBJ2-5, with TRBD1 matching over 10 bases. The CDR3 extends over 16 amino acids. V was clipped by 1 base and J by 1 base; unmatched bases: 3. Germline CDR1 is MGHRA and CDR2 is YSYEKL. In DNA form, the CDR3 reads TGCGCCAGCAGCCAAGGCGGGACAGGGGCCCAAGAGACCCAGTACTTC. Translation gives CASSQGGTGAQETQYF.

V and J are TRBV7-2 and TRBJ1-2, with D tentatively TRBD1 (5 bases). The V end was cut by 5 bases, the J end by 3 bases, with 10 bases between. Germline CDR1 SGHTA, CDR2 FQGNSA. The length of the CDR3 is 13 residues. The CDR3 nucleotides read TGTGCCAGCAGCCTAAGAGGGGACTATGGCTACACCTTC. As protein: CASSLRGDYGYTF. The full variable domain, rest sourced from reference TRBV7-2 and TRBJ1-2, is GAGVSQSPSNKVTEKGKDVELRCDPISGHTALYWYRQSLGQGLEFLIYFQGNSAPDKSGLPSDRFSAERTGGSVSTLTIQRTQQEDSAVYLCASSLRGDYGYTFGSGTRLTVV.

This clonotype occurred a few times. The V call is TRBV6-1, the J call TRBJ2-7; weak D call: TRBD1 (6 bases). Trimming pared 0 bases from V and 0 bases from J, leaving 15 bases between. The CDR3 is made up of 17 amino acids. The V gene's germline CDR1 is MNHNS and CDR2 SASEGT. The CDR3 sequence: CASSEAVMGATSYEQYF. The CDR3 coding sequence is TGTGCCAGCAGTGAAGCAGTGATGGGGGCTACCTCCTACGAGCAGTACTTC.

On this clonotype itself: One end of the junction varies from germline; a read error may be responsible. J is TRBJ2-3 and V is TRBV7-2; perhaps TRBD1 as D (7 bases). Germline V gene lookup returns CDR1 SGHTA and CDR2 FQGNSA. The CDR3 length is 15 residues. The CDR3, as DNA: TGTGCCCGCAGTACAGGGGAGGCTAGCACAGATACGCAGTATTTT. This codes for CARSTGEASTDTQYF.

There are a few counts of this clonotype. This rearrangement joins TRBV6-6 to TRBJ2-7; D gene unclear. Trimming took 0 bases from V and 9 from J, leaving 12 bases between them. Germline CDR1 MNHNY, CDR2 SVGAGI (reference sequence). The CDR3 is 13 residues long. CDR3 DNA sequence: TGTGCCAGCAGTTACTCATACTTGGGTGTGCAGTACTTC. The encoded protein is CASSYSYLGVQYF.

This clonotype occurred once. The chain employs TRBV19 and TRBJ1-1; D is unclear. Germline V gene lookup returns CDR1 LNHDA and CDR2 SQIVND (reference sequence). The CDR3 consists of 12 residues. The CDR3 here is CLSRDLNTEAFF. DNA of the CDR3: TGTCTGTCTCGCGACCTGAACACTGAAGCTTTCTTT.

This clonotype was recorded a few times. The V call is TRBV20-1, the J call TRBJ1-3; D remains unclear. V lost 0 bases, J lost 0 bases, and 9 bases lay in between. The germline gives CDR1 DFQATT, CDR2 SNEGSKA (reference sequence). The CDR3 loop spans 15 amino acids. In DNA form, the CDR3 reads TGCAGTGCTAGAGATCCGAAGAACTCTGGAAACACCATATATTTT. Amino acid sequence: CSARDPKNSGNTIYF.

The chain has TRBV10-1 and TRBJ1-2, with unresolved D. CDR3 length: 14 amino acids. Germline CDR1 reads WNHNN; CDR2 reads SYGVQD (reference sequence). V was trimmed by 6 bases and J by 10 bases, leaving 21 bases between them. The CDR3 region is CASREESRPFDYTF. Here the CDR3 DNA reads TGCGCCAGCAGAGAAGAGTCCCGACCCTTTGACTACACCTTC.

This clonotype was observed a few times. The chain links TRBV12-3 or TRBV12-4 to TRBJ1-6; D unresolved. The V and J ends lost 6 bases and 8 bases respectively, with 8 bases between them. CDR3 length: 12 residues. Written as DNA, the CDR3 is TGTGCCAGCAGAAGGAGCTATTCACCCCTCCACTTT. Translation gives CASRRSYSPLHF.

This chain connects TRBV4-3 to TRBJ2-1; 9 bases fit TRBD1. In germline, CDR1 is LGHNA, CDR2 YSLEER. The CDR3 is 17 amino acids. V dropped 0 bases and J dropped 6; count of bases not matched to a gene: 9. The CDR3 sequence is CASSQDSGGQGRNEQFF. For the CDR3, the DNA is TGCGCCAGCAGCCAAGATAGTGGGGGACAGGGTCGCAATGAGCAGTTCTTC.

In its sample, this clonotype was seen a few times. CDR3 coding DNA: TGCGCCAGCAGCCAAGTTGGACAGGGGGCTCAACTGTTTTTT. Translation: CASSQVGQGAQLFF. V is TRBV4-1 and J is TRBJ1-4, with 11 bases matching TRBD1. The CDR3 runs to 14 residues. Germline lookup yields CDR1 MGHRA and CDR2 YSYEKL. V lost 1 base, J lost 12 bases, and 4 bases stayed unmatched.

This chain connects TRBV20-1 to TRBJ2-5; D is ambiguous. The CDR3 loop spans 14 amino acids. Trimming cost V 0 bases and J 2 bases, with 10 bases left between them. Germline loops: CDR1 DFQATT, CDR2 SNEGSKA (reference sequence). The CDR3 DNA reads TGCAGTGCTAGAGATTCCCATAGGCAAGAGACCCAGTACTTC. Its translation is CSARDSHRQETQYF.

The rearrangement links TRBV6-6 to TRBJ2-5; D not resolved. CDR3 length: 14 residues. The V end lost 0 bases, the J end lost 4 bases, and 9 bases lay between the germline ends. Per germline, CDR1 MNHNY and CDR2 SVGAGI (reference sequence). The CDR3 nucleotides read TGTGCCAGCAGTTACTCGGCAAGGGTAGAGACCCAGTACTTC. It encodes CASSYSARVETQYF.

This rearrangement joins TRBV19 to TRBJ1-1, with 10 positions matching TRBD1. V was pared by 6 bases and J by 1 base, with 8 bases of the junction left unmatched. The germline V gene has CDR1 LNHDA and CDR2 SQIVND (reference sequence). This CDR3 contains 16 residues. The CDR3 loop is CASRRQGAIKNTEAFF. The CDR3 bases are TGTGCCAGTAGGAGACAGGGGGCTATAAAGAACACTGAAGCTTTCTTT. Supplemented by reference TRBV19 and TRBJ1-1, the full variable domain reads DGGITQSPKYLFRKEGQNVTLSCEQNLNHDAMYWYRQDPGQGLRLIYYSQIVNDFQKGDIAEGYSVSREKKESFPLTVTSAQKNPTAFYLCASRRQGAIKNTEAFFGQGTRLTVV.

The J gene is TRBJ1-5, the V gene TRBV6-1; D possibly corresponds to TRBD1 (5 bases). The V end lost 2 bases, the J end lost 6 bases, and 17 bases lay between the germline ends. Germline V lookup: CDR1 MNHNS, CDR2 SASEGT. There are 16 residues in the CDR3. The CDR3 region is CASSEYPAGNGQPQHF. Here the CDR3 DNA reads TGTGCCAGCAGTGAATACCCCGCAGGGAACGGTCAGCCCCAGCATTTT.

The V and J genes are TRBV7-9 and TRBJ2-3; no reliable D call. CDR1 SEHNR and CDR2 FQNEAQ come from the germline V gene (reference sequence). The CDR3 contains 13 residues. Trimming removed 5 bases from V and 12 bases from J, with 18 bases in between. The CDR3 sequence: CASSVQLQETQYF. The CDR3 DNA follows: TGTGCCAGCAGCGTGCAGCTACAAGAGACCCAGTATTTT.

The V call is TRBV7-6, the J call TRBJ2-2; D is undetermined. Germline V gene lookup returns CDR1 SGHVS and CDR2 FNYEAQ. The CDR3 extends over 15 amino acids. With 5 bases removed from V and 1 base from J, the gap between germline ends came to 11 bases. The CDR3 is CASSEGAENTGELFF. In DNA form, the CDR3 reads TGTGCCAGCAGCGAAGGAGCCGAGAACACCGGGGAGCTGTTTTTT.

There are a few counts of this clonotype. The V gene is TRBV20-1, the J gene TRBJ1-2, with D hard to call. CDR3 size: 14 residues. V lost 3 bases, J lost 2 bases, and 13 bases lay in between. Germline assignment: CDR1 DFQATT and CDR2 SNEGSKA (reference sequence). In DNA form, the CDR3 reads TGCAGTGCTAGGGCGCAGGTCGGGAACTATGGCTACACCTTC. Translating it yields CSARAQVGNYGYTF.

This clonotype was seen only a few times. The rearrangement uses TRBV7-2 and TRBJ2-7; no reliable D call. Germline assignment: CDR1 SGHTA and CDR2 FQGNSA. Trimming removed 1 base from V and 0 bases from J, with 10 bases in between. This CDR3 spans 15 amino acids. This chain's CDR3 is CASSLEGHDSYEQYF. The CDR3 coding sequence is TGTGCCAGCAGCTTAGAAGGGCACGACTCCTACGAGCAGTACTTC.

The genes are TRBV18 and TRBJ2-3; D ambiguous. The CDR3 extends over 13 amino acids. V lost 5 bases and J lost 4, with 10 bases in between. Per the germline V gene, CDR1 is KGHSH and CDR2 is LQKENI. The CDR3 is CASSAATSDTQYF. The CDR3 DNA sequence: TGTGCCAGCTCAGCCGCGACCTCAGATACGCAGTATTTT. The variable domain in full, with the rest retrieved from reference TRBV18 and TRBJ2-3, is NAGVMQNPRHLVRRRGQEARLRCSPMKGHSHVYWYRQLPEEGLKFMVYLQKENIIDESGMPKERFSAEFPKEGPSILRIQQVVRGDSAAYFCASSAATSDTQYFGPGTRLTVL.